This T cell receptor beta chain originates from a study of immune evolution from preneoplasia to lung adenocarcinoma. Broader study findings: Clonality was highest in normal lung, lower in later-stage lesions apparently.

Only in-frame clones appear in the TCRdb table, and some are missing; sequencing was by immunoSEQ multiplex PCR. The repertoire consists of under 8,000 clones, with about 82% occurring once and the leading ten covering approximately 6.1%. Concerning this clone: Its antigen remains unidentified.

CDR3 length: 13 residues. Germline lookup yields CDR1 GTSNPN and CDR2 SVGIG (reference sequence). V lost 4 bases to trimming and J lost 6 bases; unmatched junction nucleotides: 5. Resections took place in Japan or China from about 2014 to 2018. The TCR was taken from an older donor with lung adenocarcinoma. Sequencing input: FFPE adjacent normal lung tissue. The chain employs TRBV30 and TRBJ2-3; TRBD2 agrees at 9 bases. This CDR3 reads CAWTGGTSDTQYF. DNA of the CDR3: TGTGCCTGGACCGGCGGGACTAGCGATACGCAGTATTTT.